The 22 T cell receptor beta chains below were found in one sample sequenced in a study of blood T cell repertoires in COVID-19. Libraries were prepared by immunoSEQ multiplex PCR; TCRdb keeps only in-frame clonotypes and omits some of them. The repertoire holds 200,000 or so clones, approximately 83% seen once, with less than 8.5% in the top ten. What was sequenced was PBMCs or T cells enriched from blood (not recorded which). The origin of the receptors is a man aged 40-49 years who had recovered from COVID-19.

This clone was seen just once. The gene calls are TRBV7-2 and TRBJ1-5, with TRBD1 as a possible D gene (6 bases). The CDR3 is 16 residues long. The V and J ends lost 3 bases and 5 bases respectively, with 17 bases between them. CDR1 and CDR2 from the germline V gene are SGHTA and FQGNSA. CDR3 loop: CASSFGTWDTDQPQHF. The CDR3, as DNA: TGTGCCAGCAGCTTTGGGACGTGGGACACCGATCAGCCCCAGCATTTT.

The chain is built from TRBV27 and TRBJ2-7; D possibly corresponds to TRBD2 (6 bases). Germline assignment: CDR1 MNHEY and CDR2 SMNVEV (reference sequence). This CDR3 contains 12 residues. V lost 8 bases and J lost 3, with 11 bases in between. The CDR3 protein is CASGTEGYEQYF. The DNA for the CDR3 is TGTGCCAGCGGGACGGAGGGCTACGAGCAGTACTTC.

This rearrangement joins TRBV6-5 to TRBJ1-1; 7 bases line up with TRBD1. V lost 0 bases and J lost 8; bases outside the gene matches: 3. The CDR3 sequence is 13 residues long. CDR1 and CDR2 from the germline V gene are MNHEY and SVGAGI. The CDR3 here is CASSYSRGQEAFF. The DNA of the CDR3 is TGTGCCAGCAGTTACTCGAGGGGGCAAGAAGCTTTCTTT.

The chain uses TRBV29-1 and TRBJ2-1; 9 positions match TRBD1. With 8 bases clipped from V and 5 bases from J, the junction kept 7 bases outside the gene matches. Germline loops: CDR1 SQVTM, CDR2 ANQGSEA. The CDR3 is 13 residues long. CDR3 in amino acids: CSSRGQGNNEQFF. As DNA, the CDR3 is TGCAGCTCTCGGGGACAGGGCAACAATGAGCAGTTCTTC.

The V gene is TRBV3-1 (or the pseudogene TRBV3-2), the J gene TRBJ2-1; 8 bases match TRBD1. This CDR3 comprises 14 residues. V shed 4 bases, J shed 6 bases, and the junction held 5 bases outside the gene matches. CDR1 is LGHDT and CDR2 is YNNKEL in the germline V gene (reference sequence). This CDR3 is CASSLLGQGNEQFF. CDR3 bases: TGTGCCAGCAGCCTCCTAGGACAGGGCAATGAGCAGTTCTTC.

The chain has TRBV3-1 (or the pseudogene TRBV3-2) and TRBJ2-3; tentatively, D is TRBD2 (5 bases). Germline CDR1 LGHDT, CDR2 YNNKEL (reference sequence). The CDR3 loop spans 16 amino acids. V was shortened by 1 base and J by 5 bases, with 16 bases between the two germline ends. The CDR3, as DNA: TGTGCCAGCAGCCAAGGGTTGTTGGGCCGGGGAGATACGCAGTATTTT. This translates into CASSQGLLGRGDTQYF.

Many counts were recorded for this clone. The sample carries other DNA sequences with the same CDR3. V usage is TRBV7-3 and J usage is TRBJ1-1, with unresolved D. The CDR3 has 13 residues. The germline V gene has CDR1 SGHTA and CDR2 FQGTGA. The V end was cut by 6 bases, the J end by 5 bases, with 13 bases between. CDR3 in amino acids: CASSLEGNTEAFF. As DNA, the CDR3 is TGTGCCAGCAGTTTGGAGGGTAATACTGAAGCTTTCTTT.

This chain connects TRBV16 to TRBJ1-2, with D possibly matching TRBD1 (6 bases). The CDR3 has 12 residues. The germline V and J ends were trimmed by 5 bases and 8 bases, with 12 bases remaining between them. Germline V lookup: CDR1 KGHSY, CDR2 FQNENV. In DNA form, the CDR3 reads TGTGCCAGCAGCTCCATACAGGGCGGCTACACCTTC. This sequence encodes CASSSIQGGYTF.

The rearrangement links TRBV6-6 to TRBJ1-2; D might be TRBD1 (5 bases). Trimming took off 0 bases at V and 2 bases at J, with 13 bases between the two ends. In germline, CDR1 is MNHNY, CDR2 SVGAGI (reference sequence). The CDR3 consists of 16 residues. CDR3 residues: CASSYSQGTTNYGYTF. The CDR3 DNA follows: TGTGCCAGCAGTTACTCCCAAGGGACTACCAACTATGGCTACACCTTC.

The chain combines TRBV30 with TRBJ2-3; TRBD2 is a possible D gene (6 bases). V was trimmed by 2 bases and J by 1 base, leaving 19 bases between them. The germline V gene has CDR1 GTSNPN and CDR2 SVGIG (reference sequence). The CDR3 length is 17 residues. CDR3 loop: CAWSPTPLAGRTDTQYF. In DNA, the CDR3 is TGTGCCTGGAGTCCCACCCCCCTGGCGGGGCGCACAGATACGCAGTATTTT.

V gene TRBV19 combines with J gene TRBJ2-7; TRBD1 aligns across 7 bases. Trimming removed 4 bases from V and 1 base from J; junction bases left unmatched: 7. The CDR3 has 15 amino acids. Germline V gene sequence: CDR1 LNHDA, CDR2 SQIVND (reference sequence). The CDR3 loop reads CASSNRQGSSYEQYF. The CDR3 DNA is TGTGCCAGTAGTAACAGACAGGGCTCTTCCTACGAGCAGTACTTC.

This chain connects TRBV4-3 to TRBJ1-2; perhaps TRBD1 as D (6 bases). Trimming removed 0 bases from V and 7 bases from J, with 12 bases in between. The germline CDR1 and CDR2 sequences are LGHNA and YSLEER. The CDR3 sequence is 14 residues long. In nucleotides, the CDR3 is TGCGCCAGCAGCCAAGATATCAGGGGCCCTGGCTACACCTTC. Residues: CASSQDIRGPGYTF.

The gene calls are TRBV6-5 and TRBJ1-5; D is possibly TRBD1 (5 bases). The CDR3 covers 14 residues. The germline V gene encodes CDR1 MNHEY and CDR2 SVGAGI. Trimming left V 4 bases short and J 1 base short, with 8 bases between. CDR3 DNA: TGTGCCAGCAGTTCAGGGCAAAGCAATCAGCCCCAGCATTTT. The encoded protein is CASSSGQSNQPQHF.

The chain links TRBV29-1 to TRBJ1-1; D may be TRBD1 (5 bases). Germline CDR1 is SQVTM and CDR2 is ANQGSEA. Trimming shortened V by 7 bases and J by 3 bases, and 18 bases separated the two germline ends. There are 14 residues in the CDR3. DNA for the CDR3: TGCAGCGCCCACGTTTCCTGGGGGGACACTGAAGCTTTCTTT. Its protein product is CSAHVSWGDTEAFF.

The CDR3 protein is CASSQAGTGRYGYTF. In DNA, the CDR3 is TGCGCCAGCAGCCAGGCGGGGACAGGGCGCTATGGCTACACCTTC. The chain links TRBV4-1 to TRBJ1-2, with 9 positions matching TRBD1. Trimming at V came to 3 bases and at J to 4 bases, leaving 6 bases not matched to a gene. Germline values: CDR1 MGHRA, CDR2 YSYEKL. This CDR3 is 15 amino acids long.

This chain joins TRBV29-1 and TRBJ2-3, with D hard to call. The CDR3 has 10 amino acids. Germline assignment: CDR1 SQVTM and CDR2 ANQGSEA. Between the trimmed V and J ends, which lost 7 bases and 5 bases, there was a span of 7 bases. For the CDR3, the DNA is TGCAGCGCCCGGTTAGATACGCAGTATTTT. Protein sequence: CSARLDTQYF.

The genes are TRBV28 and TRBJ1-1, with D maybe TRBD1 (5 bases). Germline CDR1 and CDR2: MDHEN and SYDVKM. The V end lost 6 bases, the J end lost 1 base, and 12 bases lay between the germline ends. This CDR3 is 14 amino acids long. CDR3 coding DNA: TGTGCCAGCAGGGCCCAGGGTAGGAACACTGAAGCTTTCTTT. It encodes CASRAQGRNTEAFF. Combining the CDR3 with reference TRBV28 and TRBJ1-1 gives the whole variable domain DVKVTQSSRYLVKRTGEKVFLECVQDMDHENMFWYRQDPGLGLRLIYFSYDVKMKEKGDIPEGYSVSREKKERFSLILESASTNQTSMYLCASRAQGRNTEAFFGQGTRLTVV.

The V and J genes are TRBV19 and TRBJ1-6; a possible D gene is TRBD1 (5 bases). The CDR3 sequence is 15 residues long. Germline-derived CDR1 and CDR2 are LNHDA and SQIVND (reference sequence). V was clipped by 4 bases and J by 10 bases, with 17 bases between them. This CDR3 is CASSRIGGGSSPLHF. CDR3 nucleotides: TGTGCCAGTAGTAGAATCGGGGGAGGGAGCTCACCCCTCCACTTT.

V usage is TRBV7-9 and J usage is TRBJ2-1, with TRBD2 matching over 12 bases. V shed 6 bases, J shed 6 bases, and the junction held 9 bases outside the gene matches. Germline V CDR1 and CDR2: SEHNR, FQNEAQ (reference sequence). The CDR3 sequence is 16 residues long. CDR3 loop: CASSPPRTSGANEQFF. The CDR3 nucleotides are TGTGCCAGCAGTCCCCCCCGGACTAGCGGGGCCAATGAGCAGTTCTTC.

The rearrangement uses TRBV6-5 and TRBJ2-3; maybe TRBD1 (5 bases). V dropped 2 bases and J dropped 4 bases, with 16 bases sitting between them. In germline, CDR1 is MNHEY, CDR2 SVGAGI. This CDR3 is built from 16 residues. CDR3 amino acids: CASSYLGFGRADTQYF. For the CDR3, the DNA is TGTGCCAGCAGTTACCTCGGGTTCGGCAGGGCAGATACGCAGTATTTT.

The chain carries TRBV28 and TRBJ1-5, with D possibly being TRBD1 (6 bases). Trimming left V 3 bases short and J 3 bases short, with 12 bases between. Germline V gene sequence: CDR1 MDHEN, CDR2 SYDVKM. This CDR3 is built from 15 residues. The CDR3: CASSFLTGPNQPQHF. In DNA form, the CDR3 reads TGTGCCAGCAGTTTCTTGACAGGCCCCAATCAGCCCCAGCATTTT.

This chain connects TRBV4-1 to TRBJ2-7, with 7 bases lining up with TRBD1. This CDR3 has 14 residues. Looked up from germline, CDR1 is MGHRA and CDR2 is YSYEKL. With V trimmed by 4 bases and J by 2 bases, 5 bases remained unmatched. As DNA, the CDR3 is TGCGCCAGCAGCCGAGGGACAGTCGCCTACGAGCAGTACTTC. Its translation is CASSRGTVAYEQYF.